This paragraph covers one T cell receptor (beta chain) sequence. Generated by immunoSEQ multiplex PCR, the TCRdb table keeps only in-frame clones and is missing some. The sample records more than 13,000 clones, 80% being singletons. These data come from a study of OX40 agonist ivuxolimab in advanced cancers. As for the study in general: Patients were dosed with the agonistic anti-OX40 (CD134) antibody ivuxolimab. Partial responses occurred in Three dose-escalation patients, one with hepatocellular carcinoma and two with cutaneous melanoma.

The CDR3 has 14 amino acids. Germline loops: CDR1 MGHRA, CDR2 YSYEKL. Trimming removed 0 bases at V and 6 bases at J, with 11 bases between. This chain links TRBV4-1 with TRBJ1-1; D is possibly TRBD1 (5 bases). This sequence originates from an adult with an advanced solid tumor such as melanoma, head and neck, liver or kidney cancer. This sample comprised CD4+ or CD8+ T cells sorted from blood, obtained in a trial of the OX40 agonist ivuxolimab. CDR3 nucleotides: TGCGCCAGCAGCCAAGAGGGGGGATACGCTGAAGCTTTCTTT. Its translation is CASSQEGGYAEAFF.